Below are 6 T cell receptor beta chains sequenced from a single sample in a study of technical replicates of blood from a few donors. This table comes from immunoSEQ multiplex PCR, and its TCRdb copy is limited to in-frame clones, with some not included. The sample contains about 49,000 clones, roughly 92% of which appear only once. The sequencing sample was made of PBMCs. Receptors originate from a human donor in good health. Some clones in this sample may be carry-over from other donors' samples.

The rearrangement links TRBV12-5 to TRBJ1-4; TRBD1 agrees at 9 bases. Germline CDR1 LGHNT, CDR2 FRNRAP. V lost 0 bases, J lost 7 bases, and 3 bases stayed unmatched. The CDR3 sequence is 15 residues long. The CDR3 region is CASGLVGQGGEKLFF. CDR3 DNA sequence: TGTGCTAGTGGTTTGGTGGGACAGGGAGGTGAAAAACTGTTTTTT. The variable domain in full, with the rest retrieved from reference TRBV12-5 and TRBJ1-4, is DARVTQTPRHKVTEMGQEVTMRCQPILGHNTVFWYRQTMMQGLELLAYFRNRAPLDDSGMPKDRFSAEMPDATLATLKIQPSEPRDSAVYFCASGLVGQGGEKLFFGSGTQLSVL.

V is TRBV5-1 and J is TRBJ2-3, with 9 bases matching TRBD2. This CDR3 region has 14 residues. The V and J ends lost 3 bases and 3 bases, in that order; junction bases with no gene match: 2. CDR1 and CDR2 (germline): SGHRS, YFSETQ. The CDR3 spells CASSSSGRTDTQYF. The CDR3, as DNA: TGCGCCAGCAGCTCAAGCGGGAGGACAGATACGCAGTATTTT.

The rearrangement uses TRBV2 and TRBJ2-1; D not certain. Germline lookup yields CDR1 SNHLY and CDR2 FYNNEI. Deletions cut 5 bases from V and 0 bases from J, with 11 bases between. CDR3 length equals 15 residues. CDR3 protein: CASSSPINSYNEQFF. As DNA, the CDR3 is TGTGCCAGCAGTTCCCCTATAAACTCCTACAATGAGCAGTTCTTC.

DNA of the CDR3: TGCGCCAGCAGCCAAGATCACCAGGGATCCGGGGAGCTGTTTTTT. This sequence encodes CASSQDHQGSGELFF. This sequence joins TRBV4-3 and TRBJ2-2, with D perhaps TRBD1 (5 bases). Trimming shortened V by 0 bases and J by 6 bases, and 11 bases separated the two germline ends. CDR1 LGHNA and CDR2 YSLEER come from the germline V gene. This CDR3 has 15 amino acids.

This rearrangement joins TRBV5-4 to TRBJ2-3; 11 nucleotides agree with TRBD2. Germline lookup yields CDR1 SGHNT and CDR2 YYREEE (reference sequence). CDR3 length equals 15 residues. Germline trimming cut 4 bases from V and 3 bases from J; bases unmatched to any gene: 4. In DNA form, the CDR3 reads TGTGCCAGCAGCATCGCTAGCGGGAGGACAGATACGCAGTATTTT. Amino acid sequence: CASSIASGRTDTQYF.

The chain recombines TRBV29-1 with TRBJ2-7; D call uncertain. CDR3 length: 15 residues. Germline V gives CDR1 SQVTM, CDR2 ANQGSEA. V shed 3 bases and J shed 3 bases, with 18 bases lying between them. CDR3 in DNA: TGCAGCGTTGAGTTGGCTGAAGAGGAGTTCTACGAGCAGTACTTC. Translating gives CSVELAEEEFYEQYF.